The 6 T cell receptor beta chains below were found in one sample sequenced in a study of shared clonotypes between healthy human individuals. Sequenced by immunoSEQ multiplex PCR; TCRdb stores in-frame clones only, minus some. The table includes millions of clones, 85% to 95% detected once. CD8 cells classed as naive were CD45RO-negative and positively selected for CCR7, excluding terminally differentiated effector memory CD45RA+ cells. Sample: naive CD8+ T cells sorted from blood. The receptor source for this set is a man aged 18-30 years in good health.

The CDR3 bases are TGTGCCAGCAGCGTAGATCCCTCTACCTACAATGAGCAGTTCTTC. Protein product: CASSVDPSTYNEQFF. The chain recombines TRBV9 with TRBJ2-1; D remains unclear. V was clipped by 0 bases and J by 2 bases, with 9 bases between them. The CDR3 sequence is 15 residues long. Germline CDR1 is SGDLS and CDR2 is YYNGEE.

In its sample, this clone was seen once. Other DNA sequences in the sample encode the same CDR3. The genes are TRBV6-6 and TRBJ2-7; D is tentatively TRBD1 or TRBD2 (5 bases each). Germline loops: CDR1 MNHNY, CDR2 SVGAGI (reference sequence). There are 12 residues in the CDR3. V lost 8 bases, J lost 2 bases, and 10 bases lay in between. CDR3 DNA sequence: TGTGCCAGCCGGGACGGGACCTACGAGCAGTACTTC. Translation: CASRDGTYEQYF.

A few counts support this clone. This rearrangement joins TRBV7-2 to TRBJ2-2; 13 nucleotides match TRBD2. From germline, CDR1 is SGHTA and CDR2 FQGNSA. Losses at the gene ends were 5 bases for V and 6 bases for J; bases not matched to a gene: 6. The CDR3 is made up of 16 amino acids. CDR3 coding DNA: TGTGCCAGCAGCGGTACTAGCGGGGGGGCCGCCGGGGAGCTGTTTTTT. Protein product: CASSGTSGGAAGELFF.

With regard to this clone: Additional DNA sequences in this sample encode the identical CDR3. This rearrangement joins TRBV7-9 to TRBJ1-5; D is uncertain. From germline, CDR1 is SEHNR and CDR2 FQNEAQ (reference sequence). The CDR3 is 12 amino acids. The V end was cut by 3 bases, the J end by 4 bases, with 4 bases between. The CDR3 DNA is TGTGCCAGCAGCTTGGTGAATCAGCCCCAGCATTTT. The encoded protein is CASSLVNQPQHF.

The V call is TRBV29-1, the J call TRBJ2-1, with 10 bases aligning to TRBD2. V shed 7 bases and J 3 bases; nucleotides not matched to a gene: 9. Germline values: CDR1 SQVTM, CDR2 ANQGSEA. The CDR3 covers 15 residues. The CDR3 spells CSADNSGGYYNEQFF. In nucleotides, the CDR3 is TGCAGCGCTGATAATAGCGGGGGGTACTACAATGAGCAGTTCTTC.

As DNA, the CDR3 is TGTGCCAGCAGCCTAAGTATGTACAATGAGCAGTTCTTC. This codes for CASSLSMYNEQFF. The rearrangement links TRBV6-1 to TRBJ2-1; no reliable D call. The CDR3 length is 13 residues. CDR1 MNHNS and CDR2 SASEGT come from the germline V gene. V lost 6 bases and J 4 bases, leaving 10 bases between the germline ends.